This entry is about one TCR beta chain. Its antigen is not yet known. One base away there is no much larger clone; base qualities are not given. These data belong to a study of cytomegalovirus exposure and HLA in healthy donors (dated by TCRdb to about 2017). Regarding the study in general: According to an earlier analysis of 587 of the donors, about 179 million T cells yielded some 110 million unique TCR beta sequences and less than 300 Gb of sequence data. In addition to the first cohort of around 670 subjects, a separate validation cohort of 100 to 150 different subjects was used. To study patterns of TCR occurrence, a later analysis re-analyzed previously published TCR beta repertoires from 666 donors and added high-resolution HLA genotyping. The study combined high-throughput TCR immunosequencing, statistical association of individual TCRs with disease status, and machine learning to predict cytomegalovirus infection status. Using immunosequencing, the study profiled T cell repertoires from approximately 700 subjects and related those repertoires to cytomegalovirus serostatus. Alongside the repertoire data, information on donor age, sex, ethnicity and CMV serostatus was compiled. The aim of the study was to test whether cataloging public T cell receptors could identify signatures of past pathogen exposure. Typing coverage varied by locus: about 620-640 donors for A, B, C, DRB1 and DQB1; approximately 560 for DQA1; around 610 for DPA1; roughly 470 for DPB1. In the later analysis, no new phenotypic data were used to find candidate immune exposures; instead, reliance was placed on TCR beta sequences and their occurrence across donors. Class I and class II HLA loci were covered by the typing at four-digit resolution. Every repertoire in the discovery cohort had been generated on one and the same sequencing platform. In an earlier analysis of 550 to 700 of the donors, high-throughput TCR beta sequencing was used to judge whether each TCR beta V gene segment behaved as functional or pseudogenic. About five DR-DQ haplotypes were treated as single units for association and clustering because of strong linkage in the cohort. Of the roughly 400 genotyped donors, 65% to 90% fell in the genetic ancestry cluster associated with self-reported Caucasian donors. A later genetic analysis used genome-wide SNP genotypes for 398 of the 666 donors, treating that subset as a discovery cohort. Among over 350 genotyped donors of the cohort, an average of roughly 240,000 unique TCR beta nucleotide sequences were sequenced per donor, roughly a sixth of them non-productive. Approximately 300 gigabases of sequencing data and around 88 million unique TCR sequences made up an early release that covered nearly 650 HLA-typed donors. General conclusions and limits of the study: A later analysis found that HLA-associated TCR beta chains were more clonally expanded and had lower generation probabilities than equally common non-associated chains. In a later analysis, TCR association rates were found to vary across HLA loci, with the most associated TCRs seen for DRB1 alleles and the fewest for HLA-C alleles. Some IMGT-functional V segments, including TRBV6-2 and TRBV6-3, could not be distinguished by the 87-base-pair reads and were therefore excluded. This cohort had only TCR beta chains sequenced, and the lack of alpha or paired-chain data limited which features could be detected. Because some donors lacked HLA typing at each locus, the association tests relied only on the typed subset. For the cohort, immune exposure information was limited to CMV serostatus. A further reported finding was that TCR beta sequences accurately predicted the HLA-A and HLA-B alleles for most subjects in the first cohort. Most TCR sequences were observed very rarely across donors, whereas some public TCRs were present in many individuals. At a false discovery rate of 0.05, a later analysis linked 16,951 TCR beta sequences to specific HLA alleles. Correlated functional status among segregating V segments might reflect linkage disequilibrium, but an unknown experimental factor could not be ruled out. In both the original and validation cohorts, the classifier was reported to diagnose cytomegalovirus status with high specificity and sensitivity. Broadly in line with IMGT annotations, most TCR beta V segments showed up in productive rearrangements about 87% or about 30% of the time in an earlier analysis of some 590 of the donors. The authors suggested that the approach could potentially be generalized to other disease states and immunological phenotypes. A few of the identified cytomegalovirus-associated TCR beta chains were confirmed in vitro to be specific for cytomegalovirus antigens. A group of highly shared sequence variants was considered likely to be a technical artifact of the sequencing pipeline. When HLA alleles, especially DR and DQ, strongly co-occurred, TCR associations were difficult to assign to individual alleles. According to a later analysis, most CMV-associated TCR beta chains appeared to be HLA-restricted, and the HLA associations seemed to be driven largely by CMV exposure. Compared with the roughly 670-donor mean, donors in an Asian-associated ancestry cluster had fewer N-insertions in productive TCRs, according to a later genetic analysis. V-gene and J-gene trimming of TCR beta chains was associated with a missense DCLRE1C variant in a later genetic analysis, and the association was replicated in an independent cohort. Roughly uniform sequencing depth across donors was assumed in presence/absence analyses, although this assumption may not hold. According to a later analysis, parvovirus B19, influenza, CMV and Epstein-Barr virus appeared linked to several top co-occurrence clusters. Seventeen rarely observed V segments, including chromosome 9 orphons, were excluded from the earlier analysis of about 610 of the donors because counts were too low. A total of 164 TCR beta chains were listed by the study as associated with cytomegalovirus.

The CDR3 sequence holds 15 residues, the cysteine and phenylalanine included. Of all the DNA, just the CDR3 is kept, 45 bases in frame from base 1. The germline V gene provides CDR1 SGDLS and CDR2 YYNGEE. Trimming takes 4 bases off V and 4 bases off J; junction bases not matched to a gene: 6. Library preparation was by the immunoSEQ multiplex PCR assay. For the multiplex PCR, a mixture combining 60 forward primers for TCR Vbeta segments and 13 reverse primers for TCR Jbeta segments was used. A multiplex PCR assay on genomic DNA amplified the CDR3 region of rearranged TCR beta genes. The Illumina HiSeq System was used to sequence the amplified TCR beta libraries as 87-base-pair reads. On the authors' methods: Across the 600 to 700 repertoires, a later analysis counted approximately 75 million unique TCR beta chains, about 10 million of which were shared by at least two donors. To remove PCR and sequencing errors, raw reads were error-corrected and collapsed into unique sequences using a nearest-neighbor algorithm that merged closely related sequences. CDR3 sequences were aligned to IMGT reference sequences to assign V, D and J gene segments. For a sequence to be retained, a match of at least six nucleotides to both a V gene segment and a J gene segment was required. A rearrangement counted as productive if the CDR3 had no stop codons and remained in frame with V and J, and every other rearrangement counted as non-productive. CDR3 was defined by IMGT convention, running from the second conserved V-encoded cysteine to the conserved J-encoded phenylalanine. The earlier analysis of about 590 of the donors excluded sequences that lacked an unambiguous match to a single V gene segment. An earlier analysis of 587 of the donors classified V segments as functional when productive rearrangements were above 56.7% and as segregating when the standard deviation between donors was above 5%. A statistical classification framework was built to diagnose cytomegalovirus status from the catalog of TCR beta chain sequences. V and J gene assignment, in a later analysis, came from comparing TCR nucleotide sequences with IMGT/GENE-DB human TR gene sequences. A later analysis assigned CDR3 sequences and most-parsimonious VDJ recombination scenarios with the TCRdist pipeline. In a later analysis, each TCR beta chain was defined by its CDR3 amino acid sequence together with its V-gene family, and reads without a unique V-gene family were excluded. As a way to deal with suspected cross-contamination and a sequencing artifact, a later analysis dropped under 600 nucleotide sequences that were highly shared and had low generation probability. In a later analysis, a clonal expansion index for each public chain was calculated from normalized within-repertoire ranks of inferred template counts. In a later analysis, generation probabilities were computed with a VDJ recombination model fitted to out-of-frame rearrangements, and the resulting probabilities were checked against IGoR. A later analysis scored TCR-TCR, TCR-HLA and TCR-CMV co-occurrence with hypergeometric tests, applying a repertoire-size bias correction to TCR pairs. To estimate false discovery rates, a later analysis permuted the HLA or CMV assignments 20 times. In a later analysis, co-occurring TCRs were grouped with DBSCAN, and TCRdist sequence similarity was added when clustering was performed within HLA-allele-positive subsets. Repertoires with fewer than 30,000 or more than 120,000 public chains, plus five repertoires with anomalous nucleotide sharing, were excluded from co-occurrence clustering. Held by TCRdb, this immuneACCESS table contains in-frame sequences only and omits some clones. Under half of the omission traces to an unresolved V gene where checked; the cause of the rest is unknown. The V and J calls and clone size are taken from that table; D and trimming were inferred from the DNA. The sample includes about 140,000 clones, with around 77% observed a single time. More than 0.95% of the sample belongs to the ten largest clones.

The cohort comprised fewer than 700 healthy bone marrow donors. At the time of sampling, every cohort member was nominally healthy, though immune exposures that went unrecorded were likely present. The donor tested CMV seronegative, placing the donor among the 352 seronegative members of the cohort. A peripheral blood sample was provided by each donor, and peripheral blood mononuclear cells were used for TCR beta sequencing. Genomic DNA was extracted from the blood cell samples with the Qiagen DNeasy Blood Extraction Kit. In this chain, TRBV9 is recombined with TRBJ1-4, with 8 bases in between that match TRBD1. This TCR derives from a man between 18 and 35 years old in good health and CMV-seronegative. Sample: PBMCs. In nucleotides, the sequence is TGTGCCAGCAGCCCCGGGACAGGTCTTAATGAAAAACTGTTTTTT. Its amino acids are CASSPGTGLNEKLFF.